Listed below are T cell receptor beta chains from one sample, sequenced in a study of blood T cell repertoires in COVID-19. Method: immunoSEQ multiplex PCR; TCRdb's copy keeps in-frame clones and lacks some. The sample contains about 140,000 clones, 80% to 85% of which appear only once. The sequenced sample consisted of PBMCs or T cells enriched from blood (not recorded which). The receptor set was obtained from a man in his 70s who had been exposed to COVID-19. Each CDR3 is given with its conserved first and last residue. Fields, in order: V gene, clone size, D gene, J gene, CDR3 protein, CDR3 DNA. The D gene is left open where the match is weak. The size entry is marked missing in some rows and otherwise reads once, few, many or a size class.

v_call: TRBV11-2
clone_size: NA
d_call: NA
j_call: TRBJ1-1
cdr3_aa: CASSAALNTEAFF
cdr3_nt: TGTGCCAGCAGCGCGGCTTTGAACACTGAAGCTTTCTTT

v_call: TRBV19
clone_size: NA
d_call: NA
j_call: TRBJ1-1
cdr3_aa: CASIAYSEAFF
cdr3_nt: TGTGCCAGTATTGCGTACTCTGAAGCTTTCTTT

v_call: TRBV30
clone_size: NA
d_call: NA
j_call: TRBJ1-6
cdr3_aa: CAWSWRGGGSPLHF
cdr3_nt: TGTGCCTGGAGCTGGAGGGGGGGAGGTTCACCCCTCCACTTT

v_call: TRBV19
clone_size: NA
d_call: TRBD2
j_call: TRBJ2-1
cdr3_aa: CASKRTSGSPPTYNEQFF
cdr3_nt: TGTGCCAGTAAAAGGACTAGCGGGAGCCCCCCCACCTACAATGAGCAGTTCTTC

v_call: TRBV2
clone_size: once
d_call: TRBD2
j_call: TRBJ2-5
cdr3_aa: CASWRGAKKETQYF
cdr3_nt: TGTGCCAGCTGGCGGGGGGCAAAAAAAGAGACCCAGTACTTC

v_call: TRBV20-1
clone_size: NA
d_call: TRBD2
j_call: TRBJ2-7
cdr3_aa: CSASGLAGTSSYEQYF
cdr3_nt: TGCAGTGCTAGTGGTCTAGCGGGAACTAGCTCCTACGAGCAGTACTTC

v_call: TRBV4-3
clone_size: NA
d_call: NA
j_call: TRBJ1-3
cdr3_aa: CASSQAVLLGNTIYF
cdr3_nt: TGCGCCAGCAGCCAAGCCGTCCTTTTAGGAAACACCATATATTTT

v_call: TRBV28
clone_size: NA
d_call: NA
j_call: TRBJ1-2
cdr3_aa: CATSILRDGYTF
cdr3_nt: TGTGCCACCTCTATCCTTCGGGATGGCTACACCTTC

v_call: TRBV7-2
clone_size: few
d_call: TRBD1
j_call: TRBJ1-2
cdr3_aa: CASSVGTGTSRDGYTF
cdr3_nt: TGTGCCAGCAGCGTCGGGACAGGGACATCAAGGGATGGCTACACCTTC

v_call: TRBV7-2
clone_size: NA
d_call: TRBD1
j_call: TRBJ1-3
cdr3_aa: CASSTGQGGLNTIYF
cdr3_nt: TGTGCCAGCAGCACAGGACAGGGAGGGTTGAACACCATATATTTT

v_call: TRBV30
clone_size: once
d_call: NA
j_call: TRBJ1-1
cdr3_aa: CAWSRQQNTEAFF
cdr3_nt: TGTGCCTGGAGTCGACAGCAGAACACTGAAGCTTTCTTT

v_call: TRBV7-2
clone_size: NA
d_call: NA
j_call: TRBJ1-6
cdr3_aa: CASMTPGANNSPLHF
cdr3_nt: TGTGCCAGCATGACCCCAGGGGCCAATAATTCACCCCTCCACTTT

v_call: TRBV7-9
clone_size: NA
d_call: TRBD1
j_call: TRBJ1-2
cdr3_aa: CASSLQDRGANYGYTF
cdr3_nt: TGTGCCAGCAGCCTTCAGGACAGGGGAGCTAACTATGGCTACACCTTC

v_call: TRBV6-5
clone_size: few
d_call: NA
j_call: TRBJ2-6
cdr3_aa: CATRTSGANVLTF
cdr3_nt: TGTGCCACCCGGACATCTGGGGCCAACGTCCTGACTTTC

v_call: TRBV14
clone_size: NA
d_call: TRBD1
j_call: TRBJ1-2
cdr3_aa: CASSKADRVYGYTF
cdr3_nt: TGTGCCAGCAGCAAAGCGGACAGGGTATATGGCTACACCTTC

v_call: TRBV28
clone_size: NA
d_call: NA
j_call: TRBJ2-2
cdr3_aa: CASSSHVGGTGELFF
cdr3_nt: TGTGCCAGCAGTTCGCATGTGGGAGGTACCGGGGAGCTGTTTTTT

v_call: TRBV27
clone_size: NA
d_call: TRBD1
j_call: TRBJ1-2
cdr3_aa: CASSLRGQGAGYGYTF
cdr3_nt: TGTGCCAGCAGTTTACGAGGACAGGGGGCAGGCTATGGCTACACCTTC

v_call: TRBV28
clone_size: NA
d_call: NA
j_call: TRBJ2-5
cdr3_aa: CASRGQETQYF
cdr3_nt: TGTGCCAGCCGAGGGCAGGAGACCCAGTACTTC

v_call: TRBV18
clone_size: few
d_call: NA
j_call: TRBJ1-5
cdr3_aa: CASSPSGQTFNQPQHF
cdr3_nt: TGTGCCAGCTCACCGTCGGGACAAACATTCAATCAGCCCCAGCATTTT

v_call: TRBV6-2/TRBV6-3
clone_size: few
d_call: NA
j_call: TRBJ1-2
cdr3_aa: CASSHFIGYTF
cdr3_nt: TGTGCCAGCAGCCATTTCATTGGCTACACCTTC

v_call: TRBV6-6
clone_size: few
d_call: TRBD2
j_call: TRBJ2-1
cdr3_aa: CASSPGLAGVRSNEQFF
cdr3_nt: TGTGCCAGCAGTCCGGGACTAGCGGGAGTGAGGTCCAATGAGCAGTTCTTC

v_call: TRBV7-9
clone_size: NA
d_call: TRBD1
j_call: TRBJ2-7
cdr3_aa: CASSLAFTGAHEQYF
cdr3_nt: TGTGCCAGCAGCTTAGCGTTTACAGGGGCCCACGAGCAGTACTTC

v_call: TRBV7-2
clone_size: NA
d_call: NA
j_call: TRBJ1-1
cdr3_aa: CASSFDSLSNTEAFF
cdr3_nt: TGTGCCAGCAGCTTCGACAGCTTATCTAACACTGAAGCTTTCTTT

v_call: TRBV6-6
clone_size: NA
d_call: TRBD1
j_call: TRBJ1-4
cdr3_aa: CASSEETGGDEKLFF
cdr3_nt: TGTGCCAGCAGTGAGGAGACAGGGGGGGATGAAAAACTGTTTTTT

v_call: TRBV6-1
clone_size: NA
d_call: NA
j_call: TRBJ2-1
cdr3_aa: CASSEGRLADSLYNEQFF
cdr3_nt: TGTGCCAGCAGTGAAGGAAGGTTAGCGGATTCTTTATACAATGAGCAGTTCTTC

v_call: TRBV7-9
clone_size: NA
d_call: NA
j_call: TRBJ1-2
cdr3_aa: CASSLQGKDGYTF
cdr3_nt: TGTGCCAGCAGCTTACAGGGAAAGGATGGCTACACCTTC

v_call: TRBV5-1
clone_size: NA
d_call: NA
j_call: TRBJ1-1
cdr3_aa: CASSNQGRGEAFF
cdr3_nt: TGCGCCAGCAGCAACCAGGGGAGGGGTGAAGCTTTCTTT

v_call: TRBV7-9
clone_size: few
d_call: NA
j_call: TRBJ2-1
cdr3_aa: CASSFSRGRFGNEQFF
cdr3_nt: TGTGCCAGCAGCTTTAGTCGGGGAAGGTTTGGCAATGAGCAGTTCTTC

v_call: TRBV2
clone_size: NA
d_call: TRBD1
j_call: TRBJ1-1
cdr3_aa: CASRGPGQMNTEAFF
cdr3_nt: TGTGCCAGCAGGGGTCCGGGACAGATGAACACTGAAGCTTTCTTT

v_call: TRBV3-1/TRBV3-2
clone_size: once
d_call: TRBD1
j_call: TRBJ1-1
cdr3_aa: CASSRGQVYEAFF
cdr3_nt: TGTGCCAGCAGCCGCGGACAGGTTTACGAAGCTTTCTTT

v_call: TRBV5-1
clone_size: NA
d_call: NA
j_call: TRBJ2-2
cdr3_aa: CATREAGAPRLVPGELFF
cdr3_nt: TGCGCCACCAGGGAAGCAGGGGCCCCCAGGCTCGTCCCCGGGGAGCTGTTTTTT

v_call: TRBV9
clone_size: once
d_call: TRBD1
j_call: TRBJ1-2
cdr3_aa: CASSPRTGGNYGYTF
cdr3_nt: TGTGCCAGCAGCCCTAGGACAGGGGGCAACTATGGCTACACCTTC

v_call: TRBV28
clone_size: once
d_call: TRBD1
j_call: TRBJ1-5
cdr3_aa: CASSGGQASNQPQHF
cdr3_nt: TGTGCCAGCAGTGGAGGACAGGCTAGCAATCAGCCCCAGCATTTT

v_call: TRBV2
clone_size: NA
d_call: TRBD2
j_call: TRBJ2-3
cdr3_aa: CASSTQAGGPPTDTQYF
cdr3_nt: TGTGCCAGCAGTACCCAAGCGGGGGGCCCCCCCACAGATACGCAGTATTTT

v_call: TRBV28
clone_size: NA
d_call: NA
j_call: TRBJ2-7
cdr3_aa: CASSLGQSYEQYF
cdr3_nt: TGTGCCAGCAGTTTGGGGCAGAGCTACGAGCAGTACTTC

v_call: TRBV1
clone_size: NA
d_call: NA
j_call: TRBJ2-7
cdr3_aa: CTSSQVSPGGTYEQYF
cdr3_nt: TGCACCAGCAGCCAAGTTTCGCCAGGGGGCACCTACGAGCAGTACTTC

v_call: TRBV19
clone_size: NA
d_call: TRBD1
j_call: TRBJ1-2
cdr3_aa: CASSSTDRAHYGYTF
cdr3_nt: TGTGCCAGTAGTTCTACCGACAGGGCTCATTATGGCTACACCTTC

v_call: TRBV4-2
clone_size: NA
d_call: TRBD1
j_call: TRBJ1-3
cdr3_aa: CASRQGTGGAENTIYF
cdr3_nt: TGTGCCAGCAGGCAGGGGACAGGGGGCGCCGAAAACACCATATATTTT

v_call: TRBV19
clone_size: NA
d_call: TRBD1
j_call: TRBJ2-7
cdr3_aa: CASNSGDSSYEQYF
cdr3_nt: TGTGCCAGTAACTCAGGGGACAGTTCCTACGAGCAGTACTTC

v_call: TRBV6-5
clone_size: NA
d_call: TRBD1
j_call: TRBJ2-7
cdr3_aa: CASRGDSSTKQYF
cdr3_nt: TGTGCCAGCAGAGGGGACAGCTCTACGAAGCAGTACTTC

v_call: TRBV5-1
clone_size: NA
d_call: NA
j_call: TRBJ1-4
cdr3_aa: CASSLVSANEKLFF
cdr3_nt: TGCGCCAGCAGCTTGGTCTCAGCTAATGAAAAACTGTTTTTT

v_call: TRBV30
clone_size: NA
d_call: TRBD1
j_call: TRBJ2-4
cdr3_aa: CAWSSYRGTLAKNIQYF
cdr3_nt: TGTGCCTGGAGTTCCTACAGGGGAACCTTAGCCAAAAACATTCAGTACTTC

v_call: TRBV18
clone_size: NA
d_call: TRBD1
j_call: TRBJ1-5
cdr3_aa: CARGRTGPNQPQHF
cdr3_nt: TGTGCCCGAGGGAGGACAGGCCCGAATCAGCCCCAGCATTTT

v_call: TRBV5-3
clone_size: NA
d_call: TRBD2
j_call: TRBJ2-7
cdr3_aa: CARSLDIAGALPYEQYF
cdr3_nt: TGTGCCAGAAGCTTGGATATAGCGGGGGCGCTACCCTACGAGCAGTACTTC

v_call: TRBV5-4
clone_size: NA
d_call: NA
j_call: TRBJ2-3
cdr3_aa: CASSGDKGRGDTQYF
cdr3_nt: TGTGCCAGCAGCGGGGACAAAGGGAGGGGAGATACGCAGTATTTT

v_call: TRBV7-8
clone_size: NA
d_call: TRBD2
j_call: TRBJ2-7
cdr3_aa: CASSLSSGVGSYEQYF
cdr3_nt: TGTGCCAGCAGCTTATCCAGCGGGGTGGGGTCCTACGAGCAGTACTTC

v_call: TRBV11-2
clone_size: NA
d_call: TRBD2
j_call: TRBJ2-1
cdr3_aa: CASSWAGLSSYNEQFF
cdr3_nt: TGTGCCAGCAGCTGGGCGGGACTAAGCTCCTACAATGAGCAGTTCTTC

v_call: TRBV27
clone_size: NA
d_call: TRBD2
j_call: TRBJ2-7
cdr3_aa: CASRLSGGPSYEQYF
cdr3_nt: TGTGCCAGCAGACTTAGCGGGGGGCCCTCCTACGAGCAGTACTTC

v_call: TRBV5-4
clone_size: NA
d_call: TRBD1
j_call: TRBJ2-5
cdr3_aa: CATSSQGYQETQYF
cdr3_nt: TGTGCCACTTCATCACAGGGGTACCAAGAGACCCAGTACTTC

v_call: TRBV2
clone_size: NA
d_call: TRBD1
j_call: TRBJ2-7
cdr3_aa: CASSKQGYEQYF
cdr3_nt: TGTGCCAGCAGTAAACAGGGGTACGAGCAGTACTTC

v_call: TRBV18
clone_size: NA
d_call: TRBD1
j_call: TRBJ2-5
cdr3_aa: CASSAGTGAQETQYF
cdr3_nt: TGTGCCAGCTCAGCCGGGACAGGGGCTCAAGAGACCCAGTACTTC

v_call: TRBV3-1/TRBV3-2
clone_size: NA
d_call: TRBD2
j_call: TRBJ2-1
cdr3_aa: CASSRTSGNVEQFF
cdr3_nt: TGTGCCAGCAGCCGGACTAGCGGGAATGTTGAGCAGTTCTTC

v_call: TRBV27
clone_size: once
d_call: NA
j_call: TRBJ1-2
cdr3_aa: CASRFGGQYGYTF
cdr3_nt: TGTGCCAGCAGGTTCGGGGGGCAATATGGCTACACCTTC

v_call: TRBV27
clone_size: NA
d_call: NA
j_call: TRBJ1-1
cdr3_aa: CASSLLGVNTEAFF
cdr3_nt: TGTGCCAGCAGTTTATTAGGGGTGAACACTGAAGCTTTCTTT

v_call: TRBV21-1
clone_size: few
d_call: NA
j_call: TRBJ1-2
cdr3_aa: CASSSTAGLKGYTF
cdr3_nt: TGTGCCAGCAGCAGCACTGCGGGATTAAAAGGCTACACCTTC